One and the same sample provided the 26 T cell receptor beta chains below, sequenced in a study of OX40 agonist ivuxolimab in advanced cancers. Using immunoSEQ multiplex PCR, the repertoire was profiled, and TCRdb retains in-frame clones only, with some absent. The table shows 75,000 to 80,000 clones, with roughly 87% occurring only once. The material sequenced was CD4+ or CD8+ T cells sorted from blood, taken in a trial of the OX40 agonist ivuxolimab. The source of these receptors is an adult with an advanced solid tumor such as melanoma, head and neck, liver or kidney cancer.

The CDR3, as DNA: TGTGCCAGCTCACCAGGAAAGAAGACTGGAGATACGCAGTATTTT. Its translation: CASSPGKKTGDTQYF. V is TRBV18 and J is TRBJ2-3; no firm D call. Per germline, CDR1 KGHSH and CDR2 LQKENI. The CDR3 sequence is 15 residues long. V lost 2 bases and J 5 bases, leaving 14 bases between the germline ends. The complete variable domain, with remaining parts taken from reference TRBV18 and TRBJ2-3, reads NAGVMQNPRHLVRRRGQEARLRCSPMKGHSHVYWYRQLPEEGLKFMVYLQKENIIDESGMPKERFSAEFPKEGPSILRIQQVVRGDSAAYFCASSPGKKTGDTQYFGPGTRLTVL.

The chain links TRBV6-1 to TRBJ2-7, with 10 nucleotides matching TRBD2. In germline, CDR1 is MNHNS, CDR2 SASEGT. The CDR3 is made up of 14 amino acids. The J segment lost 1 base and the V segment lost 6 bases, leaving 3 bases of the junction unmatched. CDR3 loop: CASRGTSASYEQYF. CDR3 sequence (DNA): TGTGCCAGCAGGGGGACTAGCGCTTCCTACGAGCAGTACTTC.

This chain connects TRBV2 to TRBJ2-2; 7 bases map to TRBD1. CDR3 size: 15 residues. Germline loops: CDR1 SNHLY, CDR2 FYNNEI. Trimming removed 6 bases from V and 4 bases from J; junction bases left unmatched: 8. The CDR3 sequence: CASSSTGLGTGELFF. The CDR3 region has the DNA TGTGCCAGCAGCTCGACAGGGCTGGGCACCGGGGAGCTGTTTTTT.

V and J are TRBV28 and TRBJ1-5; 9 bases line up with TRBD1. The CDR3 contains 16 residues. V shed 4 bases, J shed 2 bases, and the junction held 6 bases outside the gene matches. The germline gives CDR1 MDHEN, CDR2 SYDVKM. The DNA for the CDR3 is TGTGCCAGCAGTTACACAGGGGGCTCGGGCAATCAGCCCCAGCATTTT. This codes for CASSYTGGSGNQPQHF.

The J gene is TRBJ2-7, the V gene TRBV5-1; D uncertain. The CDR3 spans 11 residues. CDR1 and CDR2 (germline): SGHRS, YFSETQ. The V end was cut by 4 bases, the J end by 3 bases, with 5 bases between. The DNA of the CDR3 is TGCGCCAGCAGCCACAACTACGAGCAGTACTTC. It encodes CASSHNYEQYF.

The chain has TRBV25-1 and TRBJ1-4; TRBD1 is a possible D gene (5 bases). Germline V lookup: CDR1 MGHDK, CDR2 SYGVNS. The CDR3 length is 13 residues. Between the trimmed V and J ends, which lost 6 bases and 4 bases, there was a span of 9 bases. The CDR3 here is CASRQAGNEKLFF. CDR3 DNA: TGTGCCAGCAGACAGGCCGGTAATGAAAAACTGTTTTTT.

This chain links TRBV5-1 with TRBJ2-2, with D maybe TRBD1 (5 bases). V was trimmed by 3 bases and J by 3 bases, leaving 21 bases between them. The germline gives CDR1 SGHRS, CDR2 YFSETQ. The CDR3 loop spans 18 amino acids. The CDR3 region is CASSSRGKLSRDTGELFF. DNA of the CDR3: TGCGCCAGCAGCTCAAGGGGAAAACTTTCTAGGGACACCGGGGAGCTGTTTTTT.

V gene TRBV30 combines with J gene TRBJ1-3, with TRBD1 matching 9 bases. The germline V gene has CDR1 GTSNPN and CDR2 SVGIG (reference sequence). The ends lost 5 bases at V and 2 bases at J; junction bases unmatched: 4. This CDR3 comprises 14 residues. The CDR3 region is CAWGGQGTGNTIYF. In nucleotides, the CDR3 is TGTGCCTGGGGGGGACAGGGAACTGGAAACACCATATATTTT.

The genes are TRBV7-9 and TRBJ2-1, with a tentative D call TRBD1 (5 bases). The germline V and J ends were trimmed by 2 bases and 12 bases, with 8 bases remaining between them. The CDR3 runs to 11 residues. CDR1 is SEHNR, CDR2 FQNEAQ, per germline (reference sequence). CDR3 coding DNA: TGTGCCAGCAGCTTACAGGGTTGGCAGTTCTTC. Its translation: CASSLQGWQFF. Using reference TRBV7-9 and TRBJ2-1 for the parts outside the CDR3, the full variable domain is DTGVSQNPRHKITKRGQNVTFRCDPISEHNRLYWYRQTLGQGPEFLTYFQNEAQLEKSRLLSDRFSAERPKGSFSTLEIQRTEQGDSAMYLCASSLQGWQFFGPGTRLTVL.

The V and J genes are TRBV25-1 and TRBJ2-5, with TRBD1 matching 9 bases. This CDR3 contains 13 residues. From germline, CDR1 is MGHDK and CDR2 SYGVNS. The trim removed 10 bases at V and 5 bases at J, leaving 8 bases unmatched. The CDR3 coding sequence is TGTGCCATATCACAGGGGGCACGGGAGACCCAGTACTTC. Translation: CAISQGARETQYF.

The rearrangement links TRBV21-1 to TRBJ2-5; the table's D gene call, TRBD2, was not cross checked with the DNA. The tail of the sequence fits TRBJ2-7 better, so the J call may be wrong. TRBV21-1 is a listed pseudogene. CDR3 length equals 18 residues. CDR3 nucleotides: TGTGCCAGCAGCGGACGACTAGCGGGAGGGCCGCGACCCTACGAGCAGTACTTC. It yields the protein CASSGRLAGGPRPYEQYF.

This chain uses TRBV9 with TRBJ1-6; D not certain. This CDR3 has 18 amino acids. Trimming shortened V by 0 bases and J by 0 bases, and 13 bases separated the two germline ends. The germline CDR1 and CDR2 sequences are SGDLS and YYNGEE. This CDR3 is CASSVDPRGRSYNSPLHF. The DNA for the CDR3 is TGTGCCAGCAGCGTAGACCCGCGCGGCCGCTCCTATAATTCACCCCTCCACTTT.

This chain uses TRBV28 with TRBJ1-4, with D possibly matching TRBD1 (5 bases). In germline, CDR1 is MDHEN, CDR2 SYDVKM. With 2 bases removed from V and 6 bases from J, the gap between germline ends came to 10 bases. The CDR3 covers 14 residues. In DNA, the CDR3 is TGTGCCAGCAGTTTAGGGACCGGGGATGAAAAACTGTTTTTT. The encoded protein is CASSLGTGDEKLFF.

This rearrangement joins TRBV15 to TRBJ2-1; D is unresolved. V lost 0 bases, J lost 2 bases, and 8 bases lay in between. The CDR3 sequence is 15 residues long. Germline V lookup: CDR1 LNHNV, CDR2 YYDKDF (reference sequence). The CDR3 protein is CATSREGLTYNEQFF. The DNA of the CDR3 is TGTGCCACCAGCAGAGAAGGTCTGACCTACAATGAGCAGTTCTTC.

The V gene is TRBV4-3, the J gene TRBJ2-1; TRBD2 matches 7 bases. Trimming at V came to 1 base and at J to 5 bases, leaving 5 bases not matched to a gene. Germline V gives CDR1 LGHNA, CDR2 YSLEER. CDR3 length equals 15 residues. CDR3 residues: CASSQGWTRNNEQFF. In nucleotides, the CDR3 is TGCGCCAGCAGCCAAGGATGGACTAGGAACAATGAGCAGTTCTTC.

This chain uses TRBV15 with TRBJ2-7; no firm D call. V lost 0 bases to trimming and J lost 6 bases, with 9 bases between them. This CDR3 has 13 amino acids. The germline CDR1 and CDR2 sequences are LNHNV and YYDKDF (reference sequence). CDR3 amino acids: CATSRDRQPEQYF. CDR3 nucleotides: TGTGCCACCAGCAGAGATCGTCAGCCCGAGCAGTACTTC.

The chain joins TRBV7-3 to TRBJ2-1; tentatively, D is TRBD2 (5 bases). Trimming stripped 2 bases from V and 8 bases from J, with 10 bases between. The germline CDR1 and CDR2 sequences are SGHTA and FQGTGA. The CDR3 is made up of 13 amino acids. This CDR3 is CASSLGRRDEQFF. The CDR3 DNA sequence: TGTGCCAGCAGCTTAGGGAGACGCGATGAGCAGTTCTTC.

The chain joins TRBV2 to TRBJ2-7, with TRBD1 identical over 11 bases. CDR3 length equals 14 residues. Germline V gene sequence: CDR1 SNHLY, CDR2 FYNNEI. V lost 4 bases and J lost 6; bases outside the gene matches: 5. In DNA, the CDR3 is TGTGCCAGCAGTGCTTCGGGGACAGGGGGCGAGCAGTACTTC. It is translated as CASSASGTGGEQYF.

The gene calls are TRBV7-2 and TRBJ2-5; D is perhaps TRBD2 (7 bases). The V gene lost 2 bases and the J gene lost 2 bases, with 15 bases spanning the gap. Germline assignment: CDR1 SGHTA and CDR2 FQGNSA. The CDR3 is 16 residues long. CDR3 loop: CASSLSTGRGQETQYF. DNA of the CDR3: TGTGCCAGCAGCTTAAGTACAGGGAGGGGGCAAGAGACCCAGTACTTC.

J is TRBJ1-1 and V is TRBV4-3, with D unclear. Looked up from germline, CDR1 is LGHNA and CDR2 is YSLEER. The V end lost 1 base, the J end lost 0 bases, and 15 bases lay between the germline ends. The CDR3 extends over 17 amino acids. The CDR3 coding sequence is TGCGCCAGCAGCCAAGGCCCTTCATTAACCATGAACACTGAAGCTTTCTTT. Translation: CASSQGPSLTMNTEAFF.

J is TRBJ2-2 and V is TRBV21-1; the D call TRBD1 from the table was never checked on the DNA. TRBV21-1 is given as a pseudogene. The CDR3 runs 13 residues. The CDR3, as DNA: TGTGCCAGCCGGGACAGGGACATCGGGGAGCTGTTTTTT. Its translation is CASRDRDIGELFF.

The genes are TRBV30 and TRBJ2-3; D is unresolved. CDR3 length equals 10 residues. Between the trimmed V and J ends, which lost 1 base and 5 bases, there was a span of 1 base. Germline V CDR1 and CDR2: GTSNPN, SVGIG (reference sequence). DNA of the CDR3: TGTGCCTGGAGTGAAGATACGCAGTATTTT. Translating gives CAWSEDTQYF.

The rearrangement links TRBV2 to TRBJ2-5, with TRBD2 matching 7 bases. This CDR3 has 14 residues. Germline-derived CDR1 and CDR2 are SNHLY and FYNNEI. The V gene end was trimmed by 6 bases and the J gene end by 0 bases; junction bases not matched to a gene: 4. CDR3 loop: CASSLTSNQETQYF. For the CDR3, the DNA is TGTGCCAGCAGCTTGACTAGCAACCAAGAGACCCAGTACTTC.

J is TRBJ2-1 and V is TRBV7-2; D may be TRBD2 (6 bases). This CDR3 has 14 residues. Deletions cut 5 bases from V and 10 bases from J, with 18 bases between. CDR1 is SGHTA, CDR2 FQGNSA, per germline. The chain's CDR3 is CASSPQVGGREQFF. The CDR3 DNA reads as TGTGCCAGCAGCCCCCAAGTAGGTGGGAGGGAGCAGTTCTTC.

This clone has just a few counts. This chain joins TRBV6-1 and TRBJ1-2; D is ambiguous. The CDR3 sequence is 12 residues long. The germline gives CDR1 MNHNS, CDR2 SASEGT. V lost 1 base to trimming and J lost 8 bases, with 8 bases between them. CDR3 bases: TGTGCCAGCAGTGAAGAAATCAGGGGCTACACCTTC. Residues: CASSEEIRGYTF.

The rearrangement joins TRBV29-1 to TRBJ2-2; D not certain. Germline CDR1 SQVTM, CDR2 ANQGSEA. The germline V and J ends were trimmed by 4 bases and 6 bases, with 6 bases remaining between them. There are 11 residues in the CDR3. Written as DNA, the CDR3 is TGCAGCGTTGCCCTCCCCGGGGAGCTGTTTTTT. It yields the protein CSVALPGELFF.